These 7 T cell receptor beta chains originate from one sample sequenced in a study of Tregs in tolerant kidney transplant recipients. Data came from immunoSEQ multiplex PCR; TCRdb stores just in-frame clones and leaves some out. The sample carries 92,000 or so clones, around 90% recorded once. The source material was CD8+ T cells from blood. The receptors derive from a human donor in good health.

The rearrangement links TRBV7-6 to TRBJ2-7, with a tentative D call TRBD1 (5 bases). Germline V gene data show CDR1 as SGHVS and CDR2 as FNYEAQ. V was pared by 5 bases and J by 4 bases, with 15 bases between. This CDR3 region has 14 residues. In DNA form, the CDR3 reads TGTGCCAGCAGCAAGACGACAGTTCTATACGAGCAGTACTTC. Protein product: CASSKTTVLYEQYF.

The chain recombines TRBV7-8 with TRBJ2-1; D gene uncertain. The CDR3 sequence is 11 residues long. Germline V gives CDR1 SGHVS, CDR2 FQNEAQ. V was shortened by 1 base and J by 7 bases, with 2 bases between the two germline ends. The CDR3 region has the DNA TGTGCCAGCAGCTTAGGTAATGAGCAGTTCTTC. Encoded protein: CASSLGNEQFF.

V is TRBV5-5 and J is TRBJ2-7; maybe TRBD1 (6 bases). The CDR3 is 13 amino acids. V lost 4 bases to trimming and J lost 4 bases, with 12 bases between them. Looked up from germline, CDR1 is SGHKS and CDR2 is YYEKEE (reference sequence). CDR3 bases: TGTGCCAGCAGCCCGGGACATAGATACGAGCAGTACTTC. This encodes CASSPGHRYEQYF.

This sequence joins TRBV7-8 and TRBJ2-5; the match to TRBD1 covers 9 bases. The CDR3 contains 14 residues. Germline V CDR1 and CDR2: SGHVS, FQNEAQ. J lost 4 bases, V lost 4 bases, and 4 bases had no gene match. The CDR3 nucleotides are TGTGCCAGCAGCTCGGGACAGGGTGGAGAGACCCAGTACTTC. Translating gives CASSSGQGGETQYF.

This chain connects TRBV27 to TRBJ2-2, with 7 bases aligning to TRBD2. Germline V CDR1 and CDR2: MNHEY, SMNVEV (reference sequence). The CDR3 has 15 residues. V dropped 4 bases and J dropped 5; count of bases not matched to a gene: 7. This CDR3 reads CASSWGGMRTGELFF. The CDR3 coding sequence is TGTGCCAGCAGTTGGGGGGGTATGCGGACCGGGGAGCTGTTTTTT.

The rearrangement links TRBV7-2 to TRBJ1-4, with 7 bases aligning to TRBD1. CDR1 is SGHTA and CDR2 is FQGNSA in the germline V gene. The ends lost 2 bases at V and 7 bases at J; junction bases unmatched: 7. CDR3 length equals 15 residues. Written as DNA, the CDR3 is TGTGCCAGCAGCTTAATTAGGGGGCGAGGTGAAAAACTGTTTTTT. This translates into CASSLIRGRGEKLFF.

V is TRBV7-2 and J is TRBJ2-5; 8 bases are a match to TRBD2. The V and J ends lost 1 base and 3 bases, in that order; junction bases with no gene match: 4. This CDR3 region has 15 residues. Germline V CDR1 and CDR2: SGHTA, FQGNSA. The CDR3 here is CASSLVRAGEETQYF. The CDR3 DNA reads as TGTGCCAGCAGCTTAGTCCGAGCGGGGGAAGAGACCCAGTACTTC. Supplemented by reference TRBV7-2 and TRBJ2-5, the full variable domain reads GAGVSQSPSNKVTEKGKDVELRCDPISGHTALYWYRQSLGQGLEFLIYFQGNSAPDKSGLPSDRFSAERTGGSVSTLTIQRTQQEDSAVYLCASSLVRAGEETQYFGPGTRLLVL.